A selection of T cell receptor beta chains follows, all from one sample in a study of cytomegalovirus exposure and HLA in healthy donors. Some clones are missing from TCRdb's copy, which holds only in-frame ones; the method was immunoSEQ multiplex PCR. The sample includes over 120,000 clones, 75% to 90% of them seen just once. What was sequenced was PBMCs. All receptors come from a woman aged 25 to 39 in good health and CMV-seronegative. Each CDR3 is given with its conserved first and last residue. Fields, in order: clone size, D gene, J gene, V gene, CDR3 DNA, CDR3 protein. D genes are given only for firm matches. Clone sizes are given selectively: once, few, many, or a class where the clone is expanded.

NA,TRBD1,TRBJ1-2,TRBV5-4,TGTGCCAGCAGCGTACAACAGGGGGTAAATGGCTACACCTTC,CASSVQQGVNGYTF
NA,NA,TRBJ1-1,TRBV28,TGTGCCAGCAGTCAACCCGGGAGGGGGAACACTGAAGCTTTCTTT,CASSQPGRGNTEAFF
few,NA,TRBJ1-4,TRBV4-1,TGCGCCAGCAGCCAAGTATTGGCCAAGTCATCTAATGAAAAACTGTTTTTT,CASSQVLAKSSNEKLFF
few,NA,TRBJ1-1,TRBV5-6,TGTGCCAGCAGCGCCATGACAGGCCCAGCTTTCTTT,CASSAMTGPAFF
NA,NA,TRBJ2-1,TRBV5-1,TGCGCCAGCAGCCCGCCCCCAGGGGCCCACTACAATGAGCAGTTCTTC,CASSPPPGAHYNEQFF
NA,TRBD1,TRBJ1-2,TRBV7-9,TGTGCCAGCAGCTCGCAGGGACAGCTCTATGGCTACACCTTC,CASSSQGQLYGYTF
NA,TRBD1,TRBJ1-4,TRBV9,TGTGCCAGCAGCTCGACAGGGACTAATGAAAAACTGTTTTTT,CASSSTGTNEKLFF
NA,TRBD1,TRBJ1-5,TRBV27,TGTGCCAGCAGTTTATTGGCAGGGGGTCGGCCCCAGCATTTT,CASSLLAGGRPQHF
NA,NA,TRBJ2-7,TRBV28,TGTGCCAGCAGTTCGCAGGGACACTCAACCTCCTACGAGCAGTACTTC,CASSSQGHSTSYEQYF
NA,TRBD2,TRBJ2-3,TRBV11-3,TGTGCCAGCAGCTTAAGGAGCGGGGGCACAGATACGCAGTATTTT,CASSLRSGGTDTQYF
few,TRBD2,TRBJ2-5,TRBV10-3,TGTGCCATCAGCCCCGGGACTAACCAAGAGACCCAGTACTTC,CAISPGTNQETQYF
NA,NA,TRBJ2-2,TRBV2,TGTGCCAGCAGGCCAAGGGAGGGACACCAGACCGGGGAGCTGTTTTTT,CASRPREGHQTGELFF